The 9 T cell receptor beta chains listed next were all sequenced from one sample in a study of T-cell memory formation after mild COVID-19. A single record per CDR3 protein comes from TCRdb applying MiXCR to the 5' RACE reads. In the table there are more than 120,000 distinct CDR3 sequences, approximately 6% of which are singletons. Specimen: PBMCs or a T cell subset sorted from them (not recorded which). Receptor source: an adult woman who had mild COVID-19 (a few samples of this study predate the infection). Cell type and time point are not known.

This clonotype was seen repeatedly, ten times or more. The J gene is TRBJ1-2, the V gene TRBV5-1; 9 nucleotides align to TRBD1. Germline V gene sequence: CDR1 SGHRS, CDR2 YFSETQ. With V trimmed by 4 bases and J by 8 bases, 6 bases remained unmatched. The CDR3 sequence is 13 residues long. The CDR3 reads CASSLGQGKGYTF. CDR3 coding DNA: TGCGCCAGCAGCCTTGGACAGGGGAAGGGCTACACCTTC.

This clonotype came up many times. The chain couples TRBV4-1 to TRBJ2-3, with TRBD2 matching 7 bases. CDR1 is MGHRA and CDR2 is YSYEKL in the germline V gene. After removal of 4 bases from V and 5 bases from J, the junction contained 3 bases not matched to a gene. There are 13 residues in the CDR3. CDR3 sequence (DNA): TGCGCCAGCAGCCCGCCGGGGGGAGATACGCAGTATTTT. Its protein product is CASSPPGGDTQYF.

This clonotype has just a few counts. The J gene is TRBJ2-5, the V gene TRBV5-5; TRBD2 might be the D (5 bases). This CDR3 is built from 16 residues. Trimming stripped 6 bases from V and 2 bases from J, with 20 bases between. Germline values: CDR1 SGHKS, CDR2 YYEKEE (reference sequence). CDR3 sequence reads: CASTKTGFRTQETQYF. CDR3 bases: TGTGCCAGCACCAAAACGGGGTTTCGGACTCAAGAGACCCAGTACTTC.

This chain joins TRBV18 and TRBJ2-2; TRBD2 agrees at 7 bases. The CDR3 is made up of 15 amino acids. Losses at the gene ends were 2 bases for V and 1 base for J; bases not matched to a gene: 1. Germline CDR1 KGHSH, CDR2 LQKENI. The CDR3 sequence: CASSPGEGNTGELFF. The CDR3 coding sequence is TGTGCCAGCTCACCAGGGGAGGGGAACACCGGGGAGCTGTTTTTT.

This clonotype was counted many times. CDR3 sequence: CASSLGAGGTYEQYF. CDR3 DNA: TGTGCCAGCAGCTTAGGGGCGGGGGGTACCTACGAGCAGTACTTC. The V gene is TRBV7-2, the J gene TRBJ2-7; the match to TRBD2 covers 8 bases. The length of the CDR3 is 15 residues. V lost 1 base and J lost 2; bases outside the gene matches: 4. CDR1 SGHTA and CDR2 FQGNSA come from the germline V gene.

The rearrangement links TRBV16 to TRBJ2-1; TRBD1 matches at 7 bases. J was trimmed by 6 bases and V by 2 bases; bases with no gene match: 7. Germline assignment: CDR1 KGHSY and CDR2 FQNENV. The CDR3 loop spans 15 amino acids. CDR3 DNA sequence: TGTGCCAGCAGCCAACTACAGGGGCTTCTCAATGAGCAGTTCTTC. Amino acids: CASSQLQGLLNEQFF.

This clonotype was recorded a few times. The rearrangement joins TRBV20-1 to TRBJ1-5; no clear D. Germline CDR1 is DFQATT and CDR2 is SNEGSKA (reference sequence). Trimming left V 0 bases short and J 3 bases short, with 9 bases between. The CDR3 contains 14 residues. This CDR3 is CSARDPNLNQPQHF. The DNA of the CDR3 is TGCAGTGCTAGAGATCCGAATCTCAATCAGCCCCAGCATTTT.

Many counts were recorded for this clonotype. This rearrangement joins TRBV29-1 to TRBJ2-3, with D possibly matching TRBD2 (6 bases). The CDR3 consists of 14 residues. V lost 5 bases and J lost 1, with 13 bases in between. Germline V gene sequence: CDR1 SQVTM, CDR2 ANQGSEA. For the CDR3, the DNA is TGCAGCGTTCAATTGGCTAGCGGCACAGATACGCAGTATTTT. It is translated as CSVQLASGTDTQYF.

This clonotype was seen ten or more times. This sequence joins TRBV19 and TRBJ2-3; the match to TRBD2 covers 8 bases. Losses at the gene ends were 5 bases for V and 0 bases for J; bases not matched to a gene: 7. Germline CDR1 and CDR2: LNHDA and SQIVND (reference sequence). The CDR3 loop spans 16 amino acids. The DNA of the CDR3 is TGTGCCAGTAGTCCCTCGCGGGGGGCTAGCACAGATACGCAGTATTTT. Encoded protein: CASSPSRGASTDTQYF.